The 13 T cell receptor beta chains presented below share a single source sample, sequenced in a study of T cells after yellow fever vaccination (dated by TCRdb to about 2019). The treatment or condition label corresponds to: live attenuated yellow fever vaccine strain. The receptor library was made with 5' RACE. Data came from an Illumina HiSeq 2500. TCRdb trimmed the raw reads at Q25, called clones with MiXCR and kept productive beta chains. All rows with the same CDR3 protein become a single entry with the most common DNA and genes. The sample table contains some 350,000 distinct CDR3 sequences; only one count was recorded for 8.5% to 9% of them. Of the sample, about a sixth is held by the ten largest clones. Sequenced material: PBMCs, taken on the day of the first yellow fever vaccination. These receptors originate from a man younger than 30 who received the YFV17D yellow fever vaccine.

This clonotype was counted a few times. The chain has TRBV12-3 or TRBV12-4 and TRBJ1-1; D not certain. Trimming removed 3 bases at V and 5 bases at J, with 7 bases between. This CDR3 region has 12 residues. The CDR3 DNA reads TGTGCCAGCAGTTTCGCGCAAACTGAAGCTTTCTTT. It yields the protein CASSFAQTEAFF.

V usage is TRBV20-1 and J usage is TRBJ2-1; 12 nucleotides match TRBD2. This CDR3 contains 15 residues. The V and J ends lost 0 bases and 12 bases, in that order; junction bases with no gene match: 9. From germline, CDR1 is DFQATT and CDR2 SNEGSKA (reference sequence). The CDR3 loop is CSARDSSGGAGSQFF. The CDR3 DNA is TGCAGTGCTAGAGATTCTAGCGGGGGGGCCGGTTCGCAGTTCTTC.

This clonotype appeared a few times. The chain employs TRBV10-3 and TRBJ1-2; D call uncertain. The CDR3 extends over 17 amino acids. CDR1 and CDR2 from the germline V gene are ENHRY and SYGVKD. Trimming cost V 0 bases and J 0 bases, with 14 bases left between them. The CDR3 nucleotides read TGTGCCATCAGTGAGTCTCGCAGGTCAAAAACTAACTATGGCTACACCTTC. This codes for CAISESRRSKTNYGYTF.

This chain links TRBV7-9 with TRBJ2-2; TRBD1 might be the D (6 bases). Looked up from germline, CDR1 is SEHNR and CDR2 is FQNEAQ (reference sequence). The V end was cut by 4 bases, the J end by 5 bases, with 17 bases between. The CDR3 is 16 amino acids. CDR3 sequence: CASSYKAGVRTGELFF. The CDR3 DNA is TGTGCCAGCAGCTACAAAGCAGGGGTTCGAACCGGGGAGCTGTTTTTT.

This clonotype has just one count. V and J are TRBV24-1 and TRBJ1-5; the D is unclear. Germline values: CDR1 KGHDR, CDR2 SFDVKD. V was cut by 3 bases and J by 4 bases, with 6 bases left in between. The CDR3 runs to 13 residues. The CDR3 is CATSDGWNQPQHF. The CDR3 DNA sequence: TGTGCCACCAGTGATGGTTGGAATCAGCCCCAGCATTTT.

The chain combines TRBV7-9 with TRBJ2-2, with D maybe TRBD1 (6 bases). Germline CDR1 and CDR2: SEHNR and FQNEAQ (reference sequence). The CDR3 spans 15 residues. The V and J ends lost 2 bases and 0 bases respectively, with 7 bases between them. CDR3 in DNA: TGTGCCAGCAGCTTAAAGGGGGCGAACACCGGGGAGCTGTTTTTT. Its translation is CASSLKGANTGELFF.

This rearrangement joins TRBV5-1 to TRBJ1-6, with 10 bases matching TRBD1. V gave up 4 bases and J gave up 8 bases; unmatched junction bases: 9. CDR1 SGHRS and CDR2 YFSETQ come from the germline V gene. The CDR3 is 16 residues long. The CDR3 region has the DNA TGCGCCAGCAGCGAAATTGGACAGGGGGGGGATTCACCCCTCCACTTT. It is translated as CASSEIGQGGDSPLHF.

Regarding this clonotype: The junction shows a germline mismatch at one end, possibly a read error. J is TRBJ1-2 and V is TRBV5-6; 8 bases align to TRBD1. Per germline, CDR1 SGHDT and CDR2 YYEEEE. The CDR3 has 14 residues. The CDR3 sequence: CASSSGQANYGCTF. The CDR3 DNA reads TGTGCCAGCAGCTCGGGACAGGCGAACTATGGCTGCACCTTC.

The chain employs TRBV9 and TRBJ2-3; TRBD2 aligns across 9 bases. Germline-derived CDR1 and CDR2 are SGDLS and YYNGEE. There are 17 residues in the CDR3. The junction had 7 bases not matched to a gene; V was cut back by 0 bases and J by 2 bases. In DNA, the CDR3 is TGTGCCAGCAGCGTAGATCCAGCGGGGGGATTCACAGATACGCAGTATTTT. Translation gives CASSVDPAGGFTDTQYF.

The gene calls are TRBV18 and TRBJ1-2; perhaps TRBD1 as D (5 bases). Trimming took off 6 bases at V and 1 base at J, with 18 bases between the two ends. The CDR3 totals 16 residues. From germline, CDR1 is KGHSH and CDR2 LQKENI. Written as DNA, the CDR3 is TGTGCCAGCTCGTTACGTGGGGGGATGAATAACTATGGCTACACCTTC. This gives the protein CASSLRGGMNNYGYTF.

This clonotype has at least ten counts. V usage is TRBV27 and J usage is TRBJ2-2, with TRBD1 matching 12 bases. CDR1 is MNHEY and CDR2 is SMNVEV in the germline V gene (reference sequence). The length of the CDR3 is 16 residues. Losses at the gene ends were 7 bases for V and 6 bases for J; bases not matched to a gene: 9. The CDR3 DNA follows: TGTGCCAGCACTCGGGTCGGGACAGGGGGCTCCGGGGAGCTGTTTTTT. Translating gives CASTRVGTGGSGELFF.

This clonotype was counted many times. The chain uses TRBV4-2 and TRBJ2-1; 8 bases are a match to TRBD2. Germline loops: CDR1 LGHNA, CDR2 YNFKEQ. CDR3 length equals 16 residues. Trimming cost V 1 base and J 6 bases; bases outside gene matches: 8. The CDR3 DNA reads as TGTGCCAGCAGCCAAGTGTCGTCGGGGGGGCGCAATGAGCAGTTCTTC. Translating it yields CASSQVSSGGRNEQFF.

The chain combines TRBV4-1 with TRBJ2-7; unclear D gene. The CDR3 sequence is 14 residues long. Germline V lookup: CDR1 MGHRA, CDR2 YSYEKL. The V and J ends lost 5 bases and 3 bases respectively, with 14 bases between them. The CDR3 loop reads CASSIDSGNYEQYF. In DNA, the CDR3 is TGCGCCAGCAGCATTGACTCCGGCAACTACGAGCAGTACTTC.